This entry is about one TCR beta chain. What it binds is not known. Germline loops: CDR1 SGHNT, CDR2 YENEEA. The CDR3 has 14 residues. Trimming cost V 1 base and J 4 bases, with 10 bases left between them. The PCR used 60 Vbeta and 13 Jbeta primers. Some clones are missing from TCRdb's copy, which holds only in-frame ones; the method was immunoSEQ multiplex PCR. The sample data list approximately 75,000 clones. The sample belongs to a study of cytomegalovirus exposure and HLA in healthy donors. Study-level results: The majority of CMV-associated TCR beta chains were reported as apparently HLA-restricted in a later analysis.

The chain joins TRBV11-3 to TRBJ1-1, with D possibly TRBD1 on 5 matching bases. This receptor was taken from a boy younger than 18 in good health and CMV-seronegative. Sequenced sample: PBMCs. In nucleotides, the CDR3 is TGTGCCAGCAGCTTAGTTACGGGGGGCACTGAAGCTTTCTTT. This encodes CASSLVTGGTEAFF.